This entry is about one T cell receptor (beta chain). Its target is unknown. The data originate from a study of T cell responses to AZD1222 COVID-19 vaccine. Whole-study results and caveats: Close to half of spike-specific TCRs reportedly recognize unmutated variant regions. Scientists sampled the repertoires only once the peak T cell response had passed.

V shed 3 bases and J shed 2 bases, with 17 bases lying between them. Germline lookup yields CDR1 KGHSH and CDR2 LQKENI. This CDR3 comprises 17 residues. The repertoire was sequenced with immunoSEQ multiplex PCR; TCRdb's copy has only in-frame clones and lacks some. The table lists some 140,000 clones, over 85% of them singletons, with roughly 1% in the top ten. This receptor was taken from an adult in good health. The material was peripheral blood, obtained on day 0 of AZD1222 vaccination. The gene calls are TRBV18 and TRBJ2-1; unclear D gene. The CDR3 sequence is CASSPLGVGRTYNEQFF. The CDR3 nucleotides are TGTGCCAGCTCACCCCTCGGAGTGGGCAGGACCTACAATGAGCAGTTCTTC.